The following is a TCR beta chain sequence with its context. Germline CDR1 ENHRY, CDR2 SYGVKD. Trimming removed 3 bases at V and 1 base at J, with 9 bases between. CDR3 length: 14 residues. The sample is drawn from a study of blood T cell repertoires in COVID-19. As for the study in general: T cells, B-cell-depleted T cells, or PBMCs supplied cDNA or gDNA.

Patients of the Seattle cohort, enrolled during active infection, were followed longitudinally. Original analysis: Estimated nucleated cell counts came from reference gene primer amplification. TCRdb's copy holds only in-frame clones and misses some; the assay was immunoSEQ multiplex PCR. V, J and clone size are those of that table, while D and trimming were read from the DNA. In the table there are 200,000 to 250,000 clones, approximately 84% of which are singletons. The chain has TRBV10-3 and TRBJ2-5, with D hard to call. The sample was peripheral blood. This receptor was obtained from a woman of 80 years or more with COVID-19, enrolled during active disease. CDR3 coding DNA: TGTGCCATCAGTGATTACAACCTCCAAGAGACCCAGTACTTC. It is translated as CAISDYNLQETQYF.